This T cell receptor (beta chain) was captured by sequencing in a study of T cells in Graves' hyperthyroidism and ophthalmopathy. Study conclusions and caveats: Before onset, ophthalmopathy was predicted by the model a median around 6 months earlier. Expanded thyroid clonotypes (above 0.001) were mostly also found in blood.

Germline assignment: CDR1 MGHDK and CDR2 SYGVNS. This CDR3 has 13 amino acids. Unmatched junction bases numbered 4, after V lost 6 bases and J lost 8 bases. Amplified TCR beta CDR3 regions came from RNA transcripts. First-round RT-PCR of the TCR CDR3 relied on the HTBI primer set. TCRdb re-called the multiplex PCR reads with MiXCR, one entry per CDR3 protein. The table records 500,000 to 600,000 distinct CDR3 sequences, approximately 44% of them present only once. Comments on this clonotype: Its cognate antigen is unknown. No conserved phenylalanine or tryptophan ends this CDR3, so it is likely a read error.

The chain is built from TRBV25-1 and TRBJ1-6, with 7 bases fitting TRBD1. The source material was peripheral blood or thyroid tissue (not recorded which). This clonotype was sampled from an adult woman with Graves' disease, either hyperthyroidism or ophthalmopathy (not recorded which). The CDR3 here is CASSLTGDSPLHL. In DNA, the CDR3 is TGTGCCAGCAGCTTAACAGGGGATTCACCCCTCCACCTT.